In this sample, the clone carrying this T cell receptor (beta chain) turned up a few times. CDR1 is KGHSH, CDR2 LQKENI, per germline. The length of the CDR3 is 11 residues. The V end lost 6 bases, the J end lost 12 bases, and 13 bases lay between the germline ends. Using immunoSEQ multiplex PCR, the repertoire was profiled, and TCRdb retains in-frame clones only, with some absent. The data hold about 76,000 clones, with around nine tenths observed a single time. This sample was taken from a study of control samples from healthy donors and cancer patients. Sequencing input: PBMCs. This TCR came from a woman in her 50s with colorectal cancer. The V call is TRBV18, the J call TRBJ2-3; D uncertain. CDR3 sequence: CASSSDSTQYF. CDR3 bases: TGTGCCAGCTCCTCGGATAGTACTCAGTATTTT.